This TCR beta chain stems from a study of cytomegalovirus exposure and HLA in healthy donors (dated by TCRdb to 2015 to 2018). In terms of the full investigation: An earlier analysis of some 620 of the donors reported about 260 Gb of sequence data and roughly 120 million unique TCR beta sequences obtained from 180 million or so T cells. The aim of the study was to test whether cataloging public T cell receptors could identify signatures of past pathogen exposure. Among some 410 genotyped donors of the cohort, an average of about 240,000 unique TCR beta nucleotide sequences were sequenced per donor, about a sixth of them non-productive. Genome-wide SNP genotypes for about 60% of the roughly 700 donors were used in a later genetic analysis, which treated that subset as a discovery cohort. A separate validation cohort of 100 to 150 different subjects was used in addition to the approximately 640-subject first cohort. HLA typing covered class I and class II loci at four-digit resolution. Rather than using new phenotypic data, the later analysis identified candidate immune exposures from TCR beta sequences and from how often those sequences occurred across donors. An earlier analysis of 587 of the donors used high-throughput TCR beta sequencing to judge whether each TCR beta V gene segment behaved as functional or pseudogenic. An early release that covered roughly 600 HLA-typed donors contained approximately 300 gigabases of sequencing data and 65 million to 100 million unique TCR sequences. The study used immunosequencing to profile the T cell repertoires of several hundred subjects and linked those repertoires to cytomegalovirus serostatus. The number of donors typed differed by locus, with about 620-630 for A, B, C, DRB1 and DQB1, more than 500 for DQA1, over 600 for DPA1, and approximately 470 for DPB1. High-throughput TCR immunosequencing, statistical association of individual TCRs with disease status, and machine learning were combined to predict cytomegalovirus infection status. All discovery cohort repertoires had been generated using a single sequencing platform. Five DR-DQ haplotypes were handled as single units for association and clustering, since linkage in the cohort was strong. Donor age, sex, ethnicity and CMV serostatus were compiled alongside the repertoire data. A later analysis re-examined previously published TCR beta repertoires from several hundred donors and added high-resolution HLA genotyping to investigate patterns of TCR occurrence. Of the roughly 400 genotyped donors, 65% to 90% were placed in the genetic ancestry cluster associated with self-reported Caucasian donors.

Library prep was done by the immunoSEQ multiplex PCR assay. For the multiplex PCR, a mixture combining 60 forward primers for TCR Vbeta segments and 13 reverse primers for TCR Jbeta segments was used. Amplification of the CDR3 region of rearranged TCR beta genes was performed with a multiplex PCR assay on genomic DNA. Amplified TCR beta libraries were sequenced as 87-base-pair reads on the Illumina HiSeq System. The study's own analysis went as follows. Across the 670 or so repertoires, a later analysis counted approximately 75 million unique TCR beta chains, roughly 11 million of which were shared by at least two donors. Raw reads were error-corrected and collapsed into unique sequences by a nearest-neighbor algorithm in which closely related sequences were merged to remove PCR and sequencing errors. Alignment of CDR3 sequences to IMGT reference sequences was used to assign V, D and J gene segments. For a sequence to be retained, a match of at least six nucleotides to both a V gene segment and a J gene segment was required. A rearrangement was called productive if the CDR3 had no stop codons and remained in frame with V and J, and every other rearrangement was called non-productive. Following IMGT convention, CDR3 was defined as the stretch from the second conserved V-encoded cysteine up to the conserved J-encoded phenylalanine. In an earlier analysis of some 550 of the donors, sequences lacking an unambiguous match to a single V gene segment were excluded. An earlier analysis of several hundred of the donors classified V segments as functional when productive rearrangements were above 56.7% and as segregating when the standard deviation between donors was above 5%. A statistical classification framework was built to diagnose cytomegalovirus status from the catalog of TCR beta chain sequences. A later analysis assigned V and J genes by comparing TCR nucleotide sequences with IMGT/GENE-DB human TR gene sequences. A later analysis assigned CDR3 sequences and most-parsimonious VDJ recombination scenarios with the TCRdist pipeline. In a later analysis, each TCR beta chain was defined by its CDR3 amino acid sequence together with its V-gene family, and reads lacking a unique V-gene family were excluded. In a later analysis, approximately 640 highly shared, low-generation-probability nucleotide sequences were removed to address suspected cross-contamination and a sequencing artifact. In a later analysis, a clonal expansion index was calculated for each public chain from normalized within-repertoire ranks of inferred template counts. In a later analysis, generation probabilities were computed with a VDJ recombination model fitted to out-of-frame rearrangements, and the resulting probabilities were checked against IGoR. A later analysis scored TCR-TCR, TCR-HLA and TCR-CMV co-occurrence with hypergeometric tests, applying a repertoire-size bias correction to TCR pairs. To estimate false discovery rates, a later analysis permuted the HLA or CMV assignments 20 times. A later analysis grouped co-occurring TCRs with DBSCAN, adding TCRdist sequence similarity when clustering within HLA-allele-positive subsets. Repertoires with fewer than 30,000 or more than 120,000 public chains, plus five repertoires with anomalous nucleotide sharing, were excluded from co-occurrence clustering. The table comes from immuneACCESS by way of TCRdb, which keeps in-frame sequences with V and J called. Part of the clones is missing from these tables; in studies checked, under half for an unresolved V gene and the rest for unknown reasons. D and trimming come from the DNA, and the V and J calls and clone size come from that table. The sample has 90,000 to 110,000 clones on record, 83% of them singletons. The ten top clones hold 6.1% of the sample.

In the germline V gene, CDR1 corresponds to MNHNS and CDR2 to SASEGT. Trimming takes 6 bases from V and 2 bases from J, and the germline ends sit 14 bases apart. Reading from cysteine to phenylalanine, the CDR3 counts 14 amino acids. The kept DNA is CDR3 alone, 42 bases in frame from the first base. With respect to this clone: Its antigen remains unidentified. Base qualities are missing; no much larger clone stands one base away.

In total, 500 to 700 healthy bone marrow donors made up the cohort. All cohort members were sampled while nominally healthy, although unrecorded immune exposures were likely present. The donor was CMV seronegative and belonged to the group of approximately 320 seronegative cohort members. A peripheral blood sample was provided by each donor, and peripheral blood mononuclear cells were used for TCR beta sequencing. Genomic DNA was extracted from the blood cell samples with the Qiagen DNeasy Blood Extraction Kit. Results and caveats for the whole study, not just this receptor: This cohort had only TCR beta chains sequenced, and the lack of alpha or paired-chain data limited which features could be detected. Immune exposure information for the cohort was limited to CMV serostatus. When HLA alleles, especially DR and DQ, strongly co-occurred, attributing TCR associations to individual alleles was difficult. The sequencing pipeline was judged likely to have produced a cluster of highly shared sequence variants as a technical artifact. Three of the identified cytomegalovirus-associated TCR beta chains were confirmed in vitro to be specific for cytomegalovirus antigens. In a later analysis, several top co-occurrence clusters were reported to appear linked to parvovirus B19, influenza, CMV and Epstein-Barr virus. A further reported finding was that TCR beta sequences accurately predicted the HLA-A and HLA-B alleles for most subjects in the first cohort. Because counts were too low, under 20 rarely observed V segments, including chromosome 9 orphons, were left out of the earlier analysis of approximately 500 of the donors. The study gave a list of about 170 TCR beta chains associated with cytomegalovirus. Some IMGT-functional V segments, including TRBV6-2 and TRBV6-3, could not be distinguished by the 87-base-pair reads and were therefore excluded. In a later analysis, TCR association rates were found to vary across HLA loci, with the most associated TCRs seen for DRB1 alleles and the fewest for HLA-C alleles. The classifier was reported to diagnose cytomegalovirus status with high specificity and sensitivity in both the original and validation cohorts. Linkage disequilibrium might explain the correlated functional status among segregating V segments, but an unknown experimental factor could not be excluded. Sequencing depth was assumed to be roughly uniform across donors in the presence/absence analyses, though that assumption may not hold. In a later analysis, 16,951 TCR beta sequences were associated with specific HLA alleles at a false discovery rate of 0.05. In a later analysis, HLA-associated TCR beta chains were found to be more clonally expanded and to have lower generation probabilities than equally common non-associated chains. Because HLA typing was missing for some donors at each locus, association tests included only the typed subset. V-gene and J-gene trimming of TCR beta chains was associated with a missense DCLRE1C variant in a later genetic analysis, and the association was replicated in an independent cohort. According to the authors, the approach could potentially be generalized to other disease states and immunological phenotypes. According to a later genetic analysis, donors in an Asian-associated ancestry cluster had fewer N-insertions in productive TCRs than the approximately 710-donor mean. An earlier analysis of several hundred of the donors showed that most TCR beta V segments appeared in productive rearrangements either about 87% or about 30% of the time, which broadly matched IMGT annotations. Most TCR sequences were observed very rarely across donors, whereas some public TCRs were present in many individuals. In a later analysis, most CMV-associated TCR beta chains were found to appear HLA-restricted, with HLA associations seemingly driven largely by CMV exposure.

The sequenced material came from PBMCs. The V and J genes are TRBV6-1 and TRBJ2-7; possibly the D gene is TRBD1, per 5 matching bases. The TCR sequence derives from a man aged 18 to 29 in good health and CMV-seronegative. The DNA sequence is TGTGCCAGCAGCGTAACCGACAGAACCTACGAGCAGTACTTC. It translates as CASSVTDRTYEQYF.